This T cell receptor beta chain was sequenced during a study of CD8 T cells in Susac syndrome. TEMRA cells were FACS-enriched, while CD8+ and CD4+ T cells were negatively isolated. Trimming took 4 bases from V and 1 from J, leaving 11 bases between them. The CDR3 has 14 residues. Germline lookup yields CDR1 SGHRS and CDR2 YFSETQ. RNA amounts of roughly 0.45 to 1 ug underwent reverse transcription with random hexamers. TCRdb passed the immunoSEQ multiplex PCR reads through MiXCR, listing each CDR3 protein once. The sample holds approximately 180,000 distinct CDR3 sequences; roughly 92% are singletons and the top ten take over 0.08%.

The sequence was obtained from a human donor with multiple sclerosis. The chain employs TRBV5-1 and TRBJ2-5; D is perhaps TRBD1 (6 bases). The specimen was CD4+ T cells from PBMCs. The CDR3 sequence: CASSVQGSQETQYF. For the CDR3, the DNA is TGCGCCAGCAGCGTACAGGGATCCCAAGAGACCCAGTACTTC.